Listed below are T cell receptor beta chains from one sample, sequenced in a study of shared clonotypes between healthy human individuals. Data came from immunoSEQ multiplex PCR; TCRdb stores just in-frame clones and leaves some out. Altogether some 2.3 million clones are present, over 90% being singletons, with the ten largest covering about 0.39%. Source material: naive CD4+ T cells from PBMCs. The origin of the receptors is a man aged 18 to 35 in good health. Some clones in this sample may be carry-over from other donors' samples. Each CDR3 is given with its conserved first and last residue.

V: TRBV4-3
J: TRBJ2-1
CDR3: CASSRLAGATGNEQFF

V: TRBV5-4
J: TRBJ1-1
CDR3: CASSPTKNQGRPEAFF

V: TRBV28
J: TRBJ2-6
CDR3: CASSLGQGNVLTF

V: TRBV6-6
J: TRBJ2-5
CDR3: CASSPPGPGETQYF

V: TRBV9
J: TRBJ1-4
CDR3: CASSVGGQFRAKLFF

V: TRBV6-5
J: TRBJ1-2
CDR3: CASSSYGGDPRGYTF

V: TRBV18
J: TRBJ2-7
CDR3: CASSPGLGRDEQYF

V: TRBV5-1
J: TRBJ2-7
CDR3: CASSPAGISLSYEQYF

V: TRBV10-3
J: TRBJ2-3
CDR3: CAITSRGQGIDTQYF

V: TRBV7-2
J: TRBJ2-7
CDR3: CASSSNRVSYEQYF

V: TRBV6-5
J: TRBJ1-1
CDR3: CASSYGGNTEAFF

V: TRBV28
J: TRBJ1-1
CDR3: CAVGRGNTEAFF

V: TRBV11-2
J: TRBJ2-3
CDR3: CASSFWIGAGTSTDTQYF

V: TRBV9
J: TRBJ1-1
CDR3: CASSVVQGNTEAFF

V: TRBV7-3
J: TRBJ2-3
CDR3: CASSPGLGTDTQYF

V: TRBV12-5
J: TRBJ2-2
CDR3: CASGLVLRDSNTGELFF

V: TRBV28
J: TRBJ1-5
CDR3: CASSLRGWRQPQHF

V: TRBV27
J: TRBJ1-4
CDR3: CASSFIRGQERNEKLFF

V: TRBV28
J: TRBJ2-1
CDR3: CASKNRGTNEQFF

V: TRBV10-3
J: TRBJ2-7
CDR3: CAITQSTRTSDLGEQYF

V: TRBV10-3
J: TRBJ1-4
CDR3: CAISDAAPWGEKLFF

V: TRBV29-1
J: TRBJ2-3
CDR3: CSVAHLTDTQYF

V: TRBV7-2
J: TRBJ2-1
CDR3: CASSQRSLSYNEQFF